These 10 T cell receptor beta chains were sequenced from one sample in a study of memory CD4+ T cells and cytomegalovirus serostatus. Single viable CD3+CD4+CD8-CD45RO+ cells were sorted as the memory CD4+ T cells. The assay was immunoSEQ multiplex PCR, and TCRdb's table has in-frame clones only and misses some. The sample contains over 50,000 clones, 70% to 80% of which appear only once. The sample taken for sequencing was memory CD4+ T cells from blood. The receptors were gathered from an adult in good health and CMV-seronegative.

The gene calls are TRBV7-6 and TRBJ1-2; D is perhaps TRBD1 (6 bases). Looked up from germline, CDR1 is SGHVS and CDR2 is FNYEAQ. V shed 0 bases and J shed 8 bases, with 19 bases lying between them. This CDR3 has 16 amino acids. The CDR3 nucleotides read TGTGCCAGCAGCTTAGCGCAAGGACAGCTGGCAAGCGGCTACACCTTC. Amino acid sequence: CASSLAQGQLASGYTF.

V and J are TRBV5-1 and TRBJ2-1; D gene uncertain. There are 15 residues in the CDR3. Trimming cost V 4 bases and J 0 bases, with 11 bases left between them. Germline V gene sequence: CDR1 SGHRS, CDR2 YFSETQ. The CDR3 spells CASSPGVGSYNEQFF. The CDR3 DNA is TGCGCCAGCAGCCCGGGCGTCGGCTCCTACAATGAGCAGTTCTTC.

The chain couples TRBV7-2 to TRBJ2-7, with D possibly matching TRBD1 (6 bases). V lost 0 bases to trimming and J lost 3 bases, with 6 bases between them. The CDR3 runs to 13 residues. From germline, CDR1 is SGHTA and CDR2 FQGNSA. The CDR3 loop reads CASSLAGGYEQYF. The CDR3 nucleotides are TGTGCCAGCAGCTTAGCAGGGGGCTACGAGCAGTACTTC.

The gene calls are TRBV10-3 and TRBJ1-1, with 12 positions matching TRBD1. Germline assignment: CDR1 ENHRY and CDR2 SYGVKD. With V trimmed by 6 bases and J by 2 bases, 10 bases remained unmatched. The length of the CDR3 is 17 residues. CDR3: CAIRKSGQGAGNTEAFF. CDR3 DNA sequence: TGTGCCATCAGGAAATCGGGACAGGGGGCGGGAAACACTGAAGCTTTCTTT.

The chain uses TRBV11-2 and TRBJ2-1; D remains ambiguous. Trimming took 1 base from V and 1 from J, leaving 11 bases between them. The CDR3 extends over 16 amino acids. Germline V CDR1 and CDR2: SGHAT, FQNNGV. The CDR3 is CASSLGPGRSYNEQFF. The CDR3 DNA reads as TGTGCCAGCAGCTTAGGACCAGGTCGGTCCTACAATGAGCAGTTCTTC.

The chain combines TRBV11-1 with TRBJ2-2; TRBD2 matches at 12 bases. The CDR3 has 17 amino acids. The J segment lost 3 bases and the V segment lost 5 bases, leaving 7 bases of the junction unmatched. Germline CDR1 and CDR2: SGHAT and FQDESV (reference sequence). Here the CDR3 DNA reads TGTGCCAGCAGCCAACCCTGGACTAGCGGGGACACCGGGGAGCTGTTTTTT. Protein sequence: CASSQPWTSGDTGELFF.

The rearrangement links TRBV28 to TRBJ2-1; a possible D gene is TRBD2 (5 bases). This CDR3 contains 11 residues. CDR1 and CDR2 (germline): MDHEN, SYDVKM. The germline V and J ends were trimmed by 5 bases and 7 bases, with 6 bases remaining between them. The CDR3 DNA reads as TGTGCCAGCAGTCGGGGTAATGAGCAGTTCTTC. Residues: CASSRGNEQFF.

This clone was picked up one time. The chain carries TRBV4-3 and TRBJ1-4; 8 bases agree with TRBD1. The CDR3 runs to 16 residues. The V and J ends lost 1 base and 12 bases, in that order; junction bases with no gene match: 13. Germline CDR1 and CDR2: LGHNA and YSLEER. The CDR3 loop reads CASSQGAPGQEKELFF. CDR3 bases: TGCGCCAGCAGCCAAGGAGCGCCGGGACAGGAGAAGGAACTGTTTTTT.

This clone was detected a few times. The chain combines TRBV4-2 with TRBJ2-3; 11 bases match TRBD2. Germline CDR1 LGHNA, CDR2 YNFKEQ. This CDR3 contains 16 residues. V lost 0 bases and J lost 8; bases outside the gene matches: 7. CDR3 nucleotide sequence: TGTGCCAGCAGCCAAGATGGGCTAGCGGGGGGTGTTACGCAGTATTTT. It yields the protein CASSQDGLAGGVTQYF.

The chain uses TRBV28 and TRBJ2-7, with D perhaps TRBD1 (6 bases). With 6 bases removed from V and 5 bases from J, the gap between germline ends came to 17 bases. From germline, CDR1 is MDHEN and CDR2 SYDVKM. This CDR3 is built from 14 residues. The CDR3, as DNA: TGTGCCAGCAGATTCTCCGGGACAAAAAACGAGCAGTACTTC. This codes for CASRFSGTKNEQYF.